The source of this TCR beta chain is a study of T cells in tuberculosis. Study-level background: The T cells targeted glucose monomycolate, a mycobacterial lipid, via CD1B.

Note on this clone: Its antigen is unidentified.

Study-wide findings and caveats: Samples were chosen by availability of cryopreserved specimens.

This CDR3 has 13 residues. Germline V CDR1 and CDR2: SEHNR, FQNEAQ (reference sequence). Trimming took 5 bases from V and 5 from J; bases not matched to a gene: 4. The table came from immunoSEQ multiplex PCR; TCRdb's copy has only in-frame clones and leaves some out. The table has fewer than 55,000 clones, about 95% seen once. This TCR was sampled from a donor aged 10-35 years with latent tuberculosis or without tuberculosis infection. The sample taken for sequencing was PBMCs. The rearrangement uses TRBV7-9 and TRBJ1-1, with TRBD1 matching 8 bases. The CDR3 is CASSPGGGTEAFF. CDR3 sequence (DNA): TGTGCCAGCAGCCCAGGGGGCGGAACTGAAGCTTTCTTT.